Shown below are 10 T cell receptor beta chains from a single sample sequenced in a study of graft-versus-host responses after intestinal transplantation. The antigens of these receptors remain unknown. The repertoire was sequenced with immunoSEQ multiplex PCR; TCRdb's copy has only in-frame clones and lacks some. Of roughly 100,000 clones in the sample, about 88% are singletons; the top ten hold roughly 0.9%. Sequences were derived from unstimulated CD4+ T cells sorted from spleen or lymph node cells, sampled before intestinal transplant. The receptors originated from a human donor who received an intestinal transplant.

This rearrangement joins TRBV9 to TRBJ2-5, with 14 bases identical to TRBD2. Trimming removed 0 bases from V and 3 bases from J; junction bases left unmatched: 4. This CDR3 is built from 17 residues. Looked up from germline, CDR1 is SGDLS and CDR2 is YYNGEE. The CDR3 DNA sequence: TGTGCCAGCAGCGTAGACCCGGGACTAGCGGGAGAAGAGACCCAGTACTTC. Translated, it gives CASSVDPGLAGEETQYF.

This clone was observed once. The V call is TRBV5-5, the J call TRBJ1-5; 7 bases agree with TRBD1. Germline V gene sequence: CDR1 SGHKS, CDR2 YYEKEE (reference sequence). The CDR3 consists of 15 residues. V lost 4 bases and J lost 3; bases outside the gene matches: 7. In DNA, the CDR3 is TGTGCCAGCAGCCAGGACAGGTACCACAATCAGCCCCAGCATTTT. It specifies CASSQDRYHNQPQHF.

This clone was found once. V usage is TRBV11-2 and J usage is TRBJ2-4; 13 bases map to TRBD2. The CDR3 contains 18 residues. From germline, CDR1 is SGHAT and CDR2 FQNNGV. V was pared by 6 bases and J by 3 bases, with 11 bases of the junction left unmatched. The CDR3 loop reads CASSGLAGVLAGKNIQYF. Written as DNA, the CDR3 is TGTGCCAGCAGTGGACTAGCGGGGGTTCTTGCCGGCAAAAACATTCAGTACTTC.

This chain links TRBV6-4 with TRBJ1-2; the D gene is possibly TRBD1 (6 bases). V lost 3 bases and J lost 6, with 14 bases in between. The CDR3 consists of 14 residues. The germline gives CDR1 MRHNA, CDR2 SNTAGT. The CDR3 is CASSDYPQGNGYTF. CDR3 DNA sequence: TGTGCCAGCAGTGATTACCCCCAGGGGAATGGCTACACCTTC.

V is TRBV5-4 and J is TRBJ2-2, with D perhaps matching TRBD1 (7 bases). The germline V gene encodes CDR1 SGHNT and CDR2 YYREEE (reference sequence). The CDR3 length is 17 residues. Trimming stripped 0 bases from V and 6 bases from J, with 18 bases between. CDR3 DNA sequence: TGTGCCAGCAGCTTGGTTGGAGGGACAGTTTATCCCGGGGAGCTGTTTTTT. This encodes CASSLVGGTVYPGELFF.

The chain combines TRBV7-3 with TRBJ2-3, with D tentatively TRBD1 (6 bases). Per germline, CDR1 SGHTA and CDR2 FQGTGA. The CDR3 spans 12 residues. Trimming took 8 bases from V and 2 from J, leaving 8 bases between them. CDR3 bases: TGTGCCAGCGGGACAAACACAGATACGCAGTATTTT. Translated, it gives CASGTNTDTQYF.

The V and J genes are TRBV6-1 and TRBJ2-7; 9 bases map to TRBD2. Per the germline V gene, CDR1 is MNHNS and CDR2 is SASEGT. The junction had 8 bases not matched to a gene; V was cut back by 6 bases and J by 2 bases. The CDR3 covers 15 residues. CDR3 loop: CASRNPGLAPYEQYF. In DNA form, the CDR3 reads TGTGCCAGCAGAAACCCGGGACTAGCTCCCTACGAGCAGTACTTC.

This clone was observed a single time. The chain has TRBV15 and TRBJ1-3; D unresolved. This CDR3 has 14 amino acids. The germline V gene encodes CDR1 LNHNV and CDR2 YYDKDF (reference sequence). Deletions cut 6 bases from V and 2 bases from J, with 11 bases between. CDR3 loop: CATRTGLTGNTIYF. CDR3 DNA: TGTGCCACCAGAACTGGCCTGACTGGAAACACCATATATTTT.

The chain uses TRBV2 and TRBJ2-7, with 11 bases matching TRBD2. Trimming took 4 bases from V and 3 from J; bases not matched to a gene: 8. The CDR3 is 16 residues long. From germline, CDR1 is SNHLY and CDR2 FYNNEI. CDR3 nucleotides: TGTGCCAGCAGTGGACTAGCGGGAAAAGGAATCTACGAGCAGTACTTC. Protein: CASSGLAGKGIYEQYF.

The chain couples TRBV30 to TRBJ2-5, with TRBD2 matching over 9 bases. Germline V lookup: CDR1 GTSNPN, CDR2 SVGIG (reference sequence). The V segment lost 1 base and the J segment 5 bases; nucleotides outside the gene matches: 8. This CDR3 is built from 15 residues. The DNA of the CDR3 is TGTGCCTGGAGTGGGCTAGCGGGACTTAGGGAGACCCAGTACTTC. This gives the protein CAWSGLAGLRETQYF. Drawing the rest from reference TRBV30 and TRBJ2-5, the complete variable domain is SQTIHQWPATLVQPVGSPLSLECTVEGTSNPNLYWYRQAAGRGLQLLFYSVGIGQISSEVPQNLSASRPQDRQFILSSKKLLLSDSGFYLCAWSGLAGLRETQYFGPGTRLLVL.